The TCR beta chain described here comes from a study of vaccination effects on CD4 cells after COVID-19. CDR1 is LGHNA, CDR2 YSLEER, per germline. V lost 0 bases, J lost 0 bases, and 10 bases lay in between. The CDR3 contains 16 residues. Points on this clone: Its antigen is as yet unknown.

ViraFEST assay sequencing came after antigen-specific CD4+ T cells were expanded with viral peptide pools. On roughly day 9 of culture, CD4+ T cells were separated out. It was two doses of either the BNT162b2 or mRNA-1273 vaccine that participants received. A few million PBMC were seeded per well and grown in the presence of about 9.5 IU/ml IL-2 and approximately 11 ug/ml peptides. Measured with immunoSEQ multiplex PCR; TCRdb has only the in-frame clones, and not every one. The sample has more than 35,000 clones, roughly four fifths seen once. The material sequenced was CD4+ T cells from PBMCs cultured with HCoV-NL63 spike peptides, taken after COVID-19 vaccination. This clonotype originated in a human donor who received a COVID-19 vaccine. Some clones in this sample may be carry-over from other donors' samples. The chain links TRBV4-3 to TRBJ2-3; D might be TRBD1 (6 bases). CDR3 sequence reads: CASSQEGGSSTDTQYF. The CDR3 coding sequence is TGCGCCAGCAGCCAAGAAGGGGGTTCCAGCACAGATACGCAGTATTTT.